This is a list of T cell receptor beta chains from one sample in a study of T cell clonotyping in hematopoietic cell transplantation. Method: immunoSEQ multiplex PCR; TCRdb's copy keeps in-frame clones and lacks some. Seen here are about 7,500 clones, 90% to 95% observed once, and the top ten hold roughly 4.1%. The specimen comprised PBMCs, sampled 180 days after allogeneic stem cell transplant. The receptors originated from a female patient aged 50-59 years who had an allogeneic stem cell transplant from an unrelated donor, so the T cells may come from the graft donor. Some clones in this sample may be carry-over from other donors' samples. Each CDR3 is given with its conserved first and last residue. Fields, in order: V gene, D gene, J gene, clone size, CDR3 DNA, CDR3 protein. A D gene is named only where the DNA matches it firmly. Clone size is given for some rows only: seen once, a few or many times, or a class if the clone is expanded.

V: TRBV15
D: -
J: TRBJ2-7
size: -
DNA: TGTGCCACCAGCAGAGATCTTGTAGGCTACTACGAGCAGTACTTC
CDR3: CATSRDLVGYYEQYF

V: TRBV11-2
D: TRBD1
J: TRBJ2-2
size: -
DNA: TGTGCCAGCAGCTCCAGGACAGGGAGCGGCACCGGGGAGCTGTTTTTT
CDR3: CASSSRTGSGTGELFF

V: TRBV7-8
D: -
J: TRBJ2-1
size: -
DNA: TGTGCCAGCAGCCTATCCCCTGGGGCCCCGTCGGTCCATGAGCAGTTCTTC
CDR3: CASSLSPGAPSVHEQFF

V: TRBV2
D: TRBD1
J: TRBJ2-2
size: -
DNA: TGTGCCAGCAGTGAAAACAGGGGCGTCGGGGAGCTGTTTTTT
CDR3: CASSENRGVGELFF

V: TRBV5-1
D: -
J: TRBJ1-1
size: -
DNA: TGCGCCAGCAGCTCCGGAGAATTTGAAGCTTTCTTT
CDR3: CASSSGEFEAFF

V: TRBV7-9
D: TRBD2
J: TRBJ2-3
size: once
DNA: TGTGCCAGCAGCTTATTACTAGCGGGCACAGATACGCAGTATTTT
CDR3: CASSLLLAGTDTQYF

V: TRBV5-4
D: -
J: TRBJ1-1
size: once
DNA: TGTGCCAGCAGCCCAAGGAACAAGAACACTGAAGCTTTCTTT
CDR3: CASSPRNKNTEAFF

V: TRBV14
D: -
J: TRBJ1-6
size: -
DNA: TGTGCCAGCAGCAGCTCCTATAATTCACCCCTCCACTTT
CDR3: CASSSSYNSPLHF

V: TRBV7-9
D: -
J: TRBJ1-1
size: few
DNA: TGTGCCAGCACTGGGTGGGACCTTGAAGCTTTCTTT
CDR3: CASTGWDLEAFF

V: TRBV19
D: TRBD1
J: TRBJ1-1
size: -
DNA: TGTGCCAGTAGAGATCAGACAGGGGTTAAAGCTTTCTTT
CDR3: CASRDQTGVKAFF

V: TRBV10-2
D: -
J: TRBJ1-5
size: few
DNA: TGCGCCAGCAGTCTGACAGAACAGCCCCAGCATTTT
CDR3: CASSLTEQPQHF

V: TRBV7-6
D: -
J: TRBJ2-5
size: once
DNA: TGTGCCAGCAGCTCGCCAGCGACCCTGGAGACCCAGTACTTC
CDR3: CASSSPATLETQYF

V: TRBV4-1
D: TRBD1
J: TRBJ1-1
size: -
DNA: TGCGCCAGCAGCCAAGGGTCACAGGGGGCCCGGACTGAAGCTTTCTTT
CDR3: CASSQGSQGARTEAFF

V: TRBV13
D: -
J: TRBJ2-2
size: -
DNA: TGTGCCAGCAGCTTAGACGGGAGTAACACCGGGGAGCTGTTTTTT
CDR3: CASSLDGSNTGELFF

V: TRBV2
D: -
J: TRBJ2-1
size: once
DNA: TGTGCCAGCAGTGGACAGAGCACCTTCAATGAGCAGTTCTTC
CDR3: CASSGQSTFNEQFF

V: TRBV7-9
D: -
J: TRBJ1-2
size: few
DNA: TGTGCCAGCTCGCAAATCGACAGTCTATATGGCTACACCTTC
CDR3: CASSQIDSLYGYTF

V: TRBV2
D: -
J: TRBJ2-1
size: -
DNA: TGTGCCAGCATAGGGTCCCTAGCTCCTTCCTACAATGAGCAGTTCTTC
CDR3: CASIGSLAPSYNEQFF

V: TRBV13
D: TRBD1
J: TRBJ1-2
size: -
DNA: TGTGCCAGCAGCCAAGGACAGGGGGCCGGCTATGGCTACACCTTC
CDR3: CASSQGQGAGYGYTF

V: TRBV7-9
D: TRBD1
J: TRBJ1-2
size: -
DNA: TGTGCCAGCAGCTTAAAGGGACAGGGTCGATATGGCTACACCTTC
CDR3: CASSLKGQGRYGYTF

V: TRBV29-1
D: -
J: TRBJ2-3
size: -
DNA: TGCAGCGCCTCAACCGGAGAGGCAGATACGCAGTATTTT
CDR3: CSASTGEADTQYF

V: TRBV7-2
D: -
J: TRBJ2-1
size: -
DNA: TGTGCCAGCAGCTTGGGGGTAGCTAGCAATGAGCAGTTCTTC
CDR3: CASSLGVASNEQFF

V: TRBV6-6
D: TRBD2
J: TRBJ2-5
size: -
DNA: TGTGCCAGCAGCGGGGGGGAGACCCAGTACTTC
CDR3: CASSGGETQYF

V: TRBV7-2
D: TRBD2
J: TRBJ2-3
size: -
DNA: TGTGCCACGGGACTAGCGGGGGAAGATACGCAGTATTTT
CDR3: CATGLAGEDTQYF

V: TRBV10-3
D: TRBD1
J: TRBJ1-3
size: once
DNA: TGTGCCATCAGGCCGGGACAGGGGAATGGAAACACCATATATTTT
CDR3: CAIRPGQGNGNTIYF

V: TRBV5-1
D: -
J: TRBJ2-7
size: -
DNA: TGCGCCAGCAGCTGGAGGGGGCCCGCCGCCTACGAGCAGTACTTC
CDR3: CASSWRGPAAYEQYF

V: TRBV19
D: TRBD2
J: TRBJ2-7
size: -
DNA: TGTGCCAGTAGTGCCGGGACTAGCGGGAGGAATCCGTACTTC
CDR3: CASSAGTSGRNPYF

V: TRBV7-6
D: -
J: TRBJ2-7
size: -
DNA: TGTGCCAGCAGCTTATGGGAGGCGGGGTACGAGCAGTACTTC
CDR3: CASSLWEAGYEQYF

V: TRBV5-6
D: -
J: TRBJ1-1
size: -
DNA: TGTGCCAGCAGCTTTAGGGGAAGCACGAACACTGAAGCTTTCTTT
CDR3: CASSFRGSTNTEAFF

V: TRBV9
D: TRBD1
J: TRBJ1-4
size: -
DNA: TGTGCCAGTGGACAGGGGGTCAGTAGGGAAAAACTGTTTTTT
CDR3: CASGQGVSREKLFF

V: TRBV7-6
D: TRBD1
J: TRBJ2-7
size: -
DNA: TGTGCCAGCGCTCCTCCCGGGACAGGGAACGAGCAGTACTTC
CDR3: CASAPPGTGNEQYF

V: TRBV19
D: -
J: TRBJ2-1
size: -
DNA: TGTGCCAGTAGTGAACGGGTCGAGCAGTTCTTC
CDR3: CASSERVEQFF

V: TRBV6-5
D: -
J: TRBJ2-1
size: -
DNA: TGTGCCAGCAGTTACTTAAGGGGTAGCTCCTACAATGAGCAGTTCTTC
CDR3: CASSYLRGSSYNEQFF

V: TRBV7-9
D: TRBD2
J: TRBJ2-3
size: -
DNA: TGTGCCAGCAGCGAACCGGGACTAGCGGGAGATTCCACAGATACGCAGTATTTT
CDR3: CASSEPGLAGDSTDTQYF

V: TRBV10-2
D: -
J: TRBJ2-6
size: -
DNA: TGCGCCAGCAGTGAGCTTCTCTCTGGGGCCAACGTCCTGACTTTC
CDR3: CASSELLSGANVLTF

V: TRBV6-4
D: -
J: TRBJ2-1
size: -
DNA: TGTGCCAGCAGCAATACCAGGGGATATGAGCAGTTCTTC
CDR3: CASSNTRGYEQFF

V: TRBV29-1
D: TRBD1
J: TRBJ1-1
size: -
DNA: TGCAGCGTTTGGGACAGCGCGGCTTTCTTT
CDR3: CSVWDSAAFF